These T cell receptor beta chains were read from a single sample in a study of spatial heterogeneity in lung cancer. TCRdb reprocessed the 5' RACE reads via MiXCR and lists one record per CDR3 protein. The data show some 78,000 distinct CDR3 sequences, around 7.8% seen once. Specimen: PBMCs, collected at surgery. All receptors come from a male donor with early-stage non-small cell lung cancer. Both conserved end residues are part of each CDR3.

V gene	J gene	CDR3 protein
TRBV11-2	TRBJ2-1	CASTPPAGGIYNEQFF
TRBV11-2	TRBJ2-3	CASSLGAGSDTQYF
TRBV30	TRBJ1-1	CAWSKNTEAFF
TRBV2	TRBJ1-4	CASSGGAGVFF
TRBV11-1	TRBJ1-1	CASSRTVGGWTEAFF
TRBV4-1	TRBJ1-1	CASSQPDTEAFF
TRBV7-9	TRBJ2-4	CASSADSLKNIQYF
TRBV9	TRBJ1-5	CASSIGDSNQPQHF
TRBV10-3	TRBJ2-3	CAIRDGEYSQYF
TRBV28	TRBJ2-1	CASSLARDYYNEQFF
TRBV18	TRBJ1-2	CASSPDSPGAQGYTF